The 13 T cell receptor beta chains below come from one sample, sequenced in a study of shared clonotypes between healthy human individuals (dated by TCRdb to the early 2020s). The receptor library was made with the immunoSEQ multiplex PCR assay. The table was pulled from immuneACCESS by TCRdb, which kept in-frame rearrangements only. Such tables lose some clones; where checked, under half of the loss comes from unresolved V genes, and the rest has no known cause. The sample has about 1 million clones on record, about 75% of them singletons. Over 1.3% of the sample is in the top ten clones. The sample taken for sequencing was memory CD4+ T cells sorted from blood. This specimen's cell subset or site label, per the study, means: CD45RA-negative fraction. The source of these receptors is a man younger than 35 in good health.

Note on this clone: Other nucleotide sequences in the sample specify the same CDR3. The DNA for the CDR3 is TGCGCCAGCGCTAGCGGTAGCACAGATACGCAGTATTTT. This translates into CASASGSTDTQYF. The genes are TRBV5-1 and TRBJ2-3; the match to TRBD2 covers 7 bases. This CDR3 has 13 residues. Germline V CDR1 and CDR2: SGHRS, YFSETQ. V trimming: 7 bases; J trimming: 0 bases; junction bases outside the gene matches: 2.

This clone was counted at least ten times. The CDR3 protein is CASSFIAGGGNTDTQYF. The CDR3 DNA follows: TGTGCCAGCAGCTTTATCGCAGGCGGGGGAAACACAGATACGCAGTATTTT. This rearrangement joins TRBV7-6 to TRBJ2-3; 7 nucleotides align to TRBD2. Trimming cost V 3 bases and J 2 bases; bases outside gene matches: 11. This CDR3 region has 17 residues. In germline, CDR1 is SGHVS, CDR2 FNYEAQ.

The V gene is TRBV29-1, the J gene TRBJ2-3, with D perhaps matching TRBD2 (5 bases). V was shortened by 8 bases and J by 4 bases, with 19 bases between the two germline ends. Germline V gene lookup returns CDR1 SQVTM and CDR2 ANQGSEA. CDR3 length: 14 residues. For the CDR3, the DNA is TGCAGCACAGAGGGAACTTCTGGCGCAGATACGCAGTATTTT. It specifies CSTEGTSGADTQYF.

This clone was detected once. The V gene is TRBV25-1, the J gene TRBJ1-4; no clear D gene. This CDR3 comprises 14 residues. V was cut by 2 bases and J by 5 bases, with 9 bases left in between. Germline CDR1 reads MGHDK; CDR2 reads SYGVNS. The CDR3 protein is CASSEIGGNEKLFF. CDR3 coding DNA: TGTGCCAGCAGTGAAATAGGAGGGAATGAAAAACTGTTTTTT.

The rearrangement joins TRBV7-6 to TRBJ2-2; 7 nucleotides agree with TRBD2. Per germline, CDR1 SGHVS and CDR2 FNYEAQ. This CDR3 has 15 amino acids. V lost 5 bases, J lost 5 bases, and 8 bases stayed unmatched. In DNA, the CDR3 is TGTGCCAGCAGCCCGCCTCGGCGGGGGACCGGGGAGCTGTTTTTT. Encoded protein: CASSPPRRGTGELFF.

This rearrangement joins TRBV5-4 to TRBJ2-5; 9 bases map to TRBD2. Germline V gives CDR1 SGHNT, CDR2 YYREEE (reference sequence). This CDR3 is built from 15 residues. V gave up 4 bases and J gave up 4 bases; unmatched junction bases: 8. The CDR3 protein is CASSLAGGQGETQYF. In nucleotides, the CDR3 is TGTGCCAGCAGCCTGGCGGGGGGGCAGGGAGAGACCCAGTACTTC.

Regarding this clone: Its ends do not fully match the called genes, so a read error is possible. The CDR3 DNA follows: TGTGCCAGCAGCGTAGCCGGGGGGAATGGAAACACCATATATTTT. Translation: CASSVAGGNGNTIYF. The rearrangement uses TRBV7-6 and TRBJ1-3; tentatively, D is TRBD1 (5 bases). CDR1 and CDR2 from the germline V gene are SGHVS and FNYEAQ. CDR3 length: 15 residues.

The V call is TRBV30, the J call TRBJ1-4; D remains ambiguous. The CDR3 runs to 16 residues. V was clipped by 3 bases and J by 6 bases, with 20 bases between them. The germline CDR1 and CDR2 sequences are GTSNPN and SVGIG (reference sequence). CDR3 sequence reads: CAWRPRGSLFHEKLFF. The CDR3 coding sequence is TGTGCCTGGAGACCTAGAGGCAGCCTATTCCATGAAAAACTGTTTTTT.

The chain has TRBV20-1 and TRBJ1-1; D ambiguous. Germline assignment: CDR1 DFQATT and CDR2 SNEGSKA (reference sequence). The CDR3 runs to 11 residues. V lost 8 bases and J 0 bases, leaving 7 bases between the germline ends. This chain's CDR3 is CSTHLNTEAFF. The CDR3 DNA reads as TGCAGTACCCATTTGAACACTGAAGCTTTCTTT.

This clone was seen only once. This chain links TRBV7-8 with TRBJ2-3, with 9 positions matching TRBD2. V dropped 1 base and J dropped 15; count of bases not matched to a gene: 8. This CDR3 spans 13 amino acids. Germline loops: CDR1 SGHVS, CDR2 FQNEAQ. The CDR3 DNA follows: TGTGCCAGCAGCTTAGGGGAGGCTAGCGGGAATTATTTT. Encoded protein: CASSLGEASGNYF.

This chain's CDR3 is CASTPGALNEKLFF. For the CDR3, the DNA is TGTGCCAGCACGCCCGGGGCGCTTAATGAAAAACTGTTTTTT. The V call is TRBV25-1, the J call TRBJ1-4; TRBD1 is a possible D gene (5 bases). V lost 7 bases and J 4 bases, leaving 13 bases between the germline ends. CDR1 is MGHDK and CDR2 is SYGVNS in the germline V gene. This CDR3 is built from 14 residues.

Note on this clone: This specimen includes other DNA sequences encoding the same CDR3. The V and J genes are TRBV6-5 and TRBJ2-7; 7 bases are a match to TRBD2. This CDR3 spans 13 amino acids. J lost 7 bases, V lost 5 bases, and 8 bases had no gene match. Per germline, CDR1 MNHEY and CDR2 SVGAGI. The CDR3 DNA follows: TGTGCCAGCAGTCCCGGACTAGTGGGTGAGCAGTACTTC. It encodes CASSPGLVGEQYF.

Comment on this clone: Given a much more abundant clone one base away, this may be a read error. In this CDR3 the conserved last residue, phenylalanine or tryptophan, is missing, so a read error is likely. The chain combines TRBV30 with TRBJ1-1; the D is unclear. The CDR3 contains 13 residues. V shed 2 bases and J shed 1 base, with 8 bases lying between them. Germline V gene data show CDR1 as GTSNPN and CDR2 as SVGIG (reference sequence). The CDR3 protein is CAWSIHGNTEAFS. As DNA, the CDR3 is TGTGCCTGGAGTATCCATGGGAACACTGAAGCTTTCTCT.